These 2 T cell receptor beta chains share one sample of origin, sequenced in a study of cytomegalovirus exposure and HLA in healthy donors. Both 60 Vbeta primers and 13 Jbeta primers went into the PCR. Data came from immunoSEQ multiplex PCR; TCRdb stores just in-frame clones and leaves some out. This table has about 100,000 clones, roughly four fifths appearing once. Specimen: PBMCs. The receptors originated from a man between 18 and 29 years old in good health and CMV-seronegative.

This chain connects TRBV19 to TRBJ1-2; D might be TRBD1 (6 bases). The CDR3 has 15 amino acids. Germline V gives CDR1 LNHDA, CDR2 SQIVND (reference sequence). V lost 5 bases to trimming and J lost 4 bases, with 17 bases between them. This CDR3 is CASSLLIGQPYGYTF. In DNA, the CDR3 is TGTGCCAGTAGTCTCCTGATTGGACAGCCCTATGGCTACACCTTC.

The chain couples TRBV5-1 to TRBJ2-5; D is unresolved. The CDR3 consists of 15 residues. In germline, CDR1 is SGHRS, CDR2 YFSETQ. The V end was cut by 1 base, the J end by 1 base, with 11 bases between. CDR3 DNA: TGCGCCAGCAGCTTGAGCGAGGCCACCCAAGAGACCCAGTACTTC. Protein: CASSLSEATQETQYF.